These 21 T cell receptor beta chains were sequenced from one sample in a study of T-cell reconstitution after alpha-beta-depleted transplantation in children. The TCRbeta library incorporated unique molecular identifiers. Each CDR3 protein is one row after TCRdb ran MiXCR on the PCR reads. The top ten clones hold 2.2% of a sample with fewer than 700,000 distinct CDR3 sequences, 10% to 15% of them seen once. The sample consisted of PBMCs, mostly from graft donor cells, taken 360 days after TCRalphabeta/CD19-depleted stem cell transplant. All receptors come from a male patient under 18 who had a stem cell transplant for acute myeloid leukemia, so the T cells may come from the graft donor.

In its sample, this clonotype was seen many times. The chain links TRBV25-1 to TRBJ2-1; D is unresolved. The V end was cut by 2 bases, the J end by 11 bases, with 10 bases between. This CDR3 is 12 amino acids long. CDR1 and CDR2 from the germline V gene are MGHDK and SYGVNS. CDR3 DNA: TGTGCCAGCAGTGAAAGGTTGGCGCAGCAGTTCTTC. Translated: CASSERLAQQFF.

This clonotype was counted at least ten times. This chain links TRBV6-5 with TRBJ2-1; 9 bases match TRBD2. Germline loops: CDR1 MNHEY, CDR2 SVGAGI. This CDR3 spans 18 amino acids. V shed 0 bases and J 9 bases; nucleotides not matched to a gene: 15. The CDR3 protein is CASSYSASGTNDRGEQFF. The CDR3 DNA is TGTGCCAGCAGTTACTCGGCTAGCGGGACTAATGATCGGGGTGAGCAGTTCTTC.

V is TRBV5-6 and J is TRBJ2-3; perhaps TRBD1 as D (5 bases). Trimming shortened V by 4 bases and J by 1 base, and 13 bases separated the two germline ends. The CDR3 length is 15 residues. The V gene's germline CDR1 is SGHDT and CDR2 YYEEEE. The CDR3 here is CASSADGAGTDTQYF. The CDR3 nucleotides are TGTGCCAGCAGCGCCGATGGGGCTGGCACAGATACGCAGTATTTT.

CDR3 protein: CASSLSLGGELFF. Here the CDR3 DNA reads TGTGCCAGCAGCCTCAGCTTGGGCGGGGAGCTGTTTTTT. This rearrangement joins TRBV7-8 to TRBJ2-2; no firm D call. CDR3 length: 13 residues. The V and J ends lost 5 bases and 7 bases respectively, with 11 bases between them. Germline V CDR1 and CDR2: SGHVS, FQNEAQ.

This chain links TRBV10-3 with TRBJ2-7, with D unclear. This CDR3 is 14 amino acids long. Germline V gives CDR1 ENHRY, CDR2 SYGVKD. Between the trimmed V and J ends, which lost 0 bases and 2 bases, there was a span of 8 bases. The CDR3 loop reads CAISESAPAYEQYF. In DNA form, the CDR3 reads TGTGCCATCAGTGAGTCGGCGCCAGCCTACGAGCAGTACTTC.

In its sample, this clonotype was seen many times. The chain couples TRBV3-1 to TRBJ2-6; 8 nucleotides match TRBD1. Germline CDR1 is LGHDT and CDR2 is YNNKEL (reference sequence). Trimming removed 0 bases from V and 0 bases from J; junction bases left unmatched: 16. The CDR3 loop spans 22 amino acids. The DNA of the CDR3 is TGTGCCAGCAGCCAAGAGCATCTTCGTGGGGGGACAGGTTTCTCTGGGGCCAACGTCCTGACTTTC. This codes for CASSQEHLRGGTGFSGANVLTF.

The chain carries TRBV7-9 and TRBJ2-5; 7 nucleotides agree with TRBD1. CDR1 and CDR2 from the germline V gene are SEHNR and FQNEAQ (reference sequence). The CDR3 has 15 amino acids. The trim removed 3 bases at V and 5 bases at J, leaving 9 bases unmatched. The CDR3 protein is CASSLLTGTGETQYF. CDR3 DNA: TGTGCCAGCAGCTTGTTGACAGGGACCGGCGAGACCCAGTACTTC.

The V and J genes are TRBV20-1 and TRBJ2-1; TRBD2 matches 9 bases. The length of the CDR3 is 15 residues. CDR1 is DFQATT and CDR2 is SNEGSKA in the germline V gene (reference sequence). Trimming took 6 bases from V and 6 from J; bases not matched to a gene: 12. The CDR3 protein is CSAISAGGLVNEQFF. The DNA for the CDR3 is TGCAGTGCCATTTCTGCGGGAGGGCTTGTCAATGAGCAGTTCTTC.

This rearrangement joins TRBV7-9 to TRBJ2-7; D remains ambiguous. The V gene's germline CDR1 is SEHNR and CDR2 FQNEAQ (reference sequence). Between the trimmed V and J ends, which lost 5 bases and 3 bases, there was a span of 11 bases. The CDR3 has 13 amino acids. The CDR3 DNA is TGTGCCAGCAGCCATACAGAAGGCTACGAGCAGTACTTC. Translation: CASSHTEGYEQYF.

J is TRBJ2-7 and V is TRBV27, with a tentative D call TRBD1 (6 bases). The CDR3 has 14 amino acids. CDR1 and CDR2 (germline): MNHEY, SMNVEV (reference sequence). The V gene lost 5 bases and the J gene lost 3 bases, with 14 bases spanning the gap. The DNA for the CDR3 is TGTGCCAGCAGTCGAGTTACAGGGTACTACGAGCAGTACTTC. Encoded protein: CASSRVTGYYEQYF.

The chain couples TRBV6-5 to TRBJ1-2; D is possibly TRBD1 (6 bases). The germline V gene has CDR1 MNHEY and CDR2 SVGAGI. The CDR3 has 14 residues. The V end lost 3 bases, the J end lost 4 bases, and 12 bases lay between the germline ends. The CDR3 is CASSYLDRIYGYTF. The CDR3 bases are TGTGCCAGCAGTTATCTCGACAGGATCTATGGCTACACCTTC.

This clonotype was counted ten times or more. One junction end does not reproduce the germline sequence, and a read error may be involved. The rearrangement uses TRBV7-3 and TRBJ2-1, with TRBD2 as a possible D gene (6 bases). Germline CDR1 and CDR2: SGHTA and FQGTGA. The CDR3 runs 15 residues. CDR3 coding DNA: TGTGCCAGCAGCTCGCAACGGGACTCCAACAATGAGCAGTTCTTC. This translates into CASSSQRDSNNEQFF. Full variable domain (outside the CDR3, taken from reference TRBV7-3 and TRBJ2-1): GAGVSQTPSNKVTEKGKYVELRCDPISGHTALYWYRQSLGQGPEFLIYFQGTGAADDSGLPNDRFFAVRPEGSVSTLKIQRTERGDSAVYLCASSSQRDSNNEQFFGPGTRLTVL.

This clonotype was seen more than once but under ten times. The CDR3 region has the DNA TGCGCCAGCAGCCTCCGGGACAGGGTAGTATCCTATAATTCACCCCTCCACTTT. Translating gives CASSLRDRVVSYNSPLHF. The chain carries TRBV5-1 and TRBJ1-6; 9 bases are a match to TRBD1. Germline CDR1 reads SGHRS; CDR2 reads YFSETQ. Germline trimming cut 4 bases from V and 1 base from J; bases unmatched to any gene: 9. CDR3 length: 18 residues.

The table lists this clonotype with a few counts. For the CDR3, the DNA is TGTGCCAGCAGCTTCCGGACGAATGGGGCAGATACGCAGTATTTT. This codes for CASSFRTNGADTQYF. V and J are TRBV7-8 and TRBJ2-3, with D hard to call. V was pared by 3 bases and J by 4 bases, with 14 bases between. Germline values: CDR1 SGHVS, CDR2 FQNEAQ. This CDR3 spans 15 amino acids.

This clonotype was found a few times. The rearrangement links TRBV28 to TRBJ2-5; 8 nucleotides align to TRBD1. CDR1 and CDR2 from the germline V gene are MDHEN and SYDVKM. The CDR3 contains 16 residues. V shed 3 bases, J shed 9 bases, and the junction held 15 bases outside the gene matches. In DNA, the CDR3 is TGTGCCAGCAGTTTCACCTCCGGACAGGGAGGTTCAGCCCAGTACTTC. Amino acids: CASSFTSGQGGSAQYF.

This clonotype came up a few times. This sequence joins TRBV12-3 or TRBV12-4 and TRBJ1-3; the D gene is possibly TRBD1 (6 bases). This CDR3 comprises 16 residues. The V end lost 2 bases, the J end lost 3 bases, and 14 bases lay between the germline ends. CDR3 in amino acids: CASSLISDSSGNTIYF. DNA for the CDR3: TGTGCCAGCAGTTTAATCTCGGACAGTAGTGGAAACACCATATATTTT.

This clonotype was picked up many times. The genes are TRBV4-2 and TRBJ2-1; no firm D call. V shed 0 bases and J shed 6 bases, with 12 bases lying between them. Germline values: CDR1 LGHNA, CDR2 YNFKEQ. The CDR3 is 15 residues long. DNA of the CDR3: TGTGCCAGCAGCCAAGAGGCCCTTCAACGCAATGAGCAGTTCTTC. Translating gives CASSQEALQRNEQFF.

Concerning this clonotype: An end of the junction differs from the germline gene, which may be a read error. The V and J genes are TRBV12-3 or TRBV12-4 and TRBJ2-3; weak D call: TRBD1 (5 bases). The CDR3 length is 13 residues. CDR3 nucleotides: TGTGCCAGCCGTTTAAGGGGAACAGATACGCAGTATTTT. Translated, it gives CASRLRGTDTQYF.

This clonotype was seen more than once but under ten times. The CDR3 nucleotides are TGCAGTGCCGAGACTAGCGGGAGGTTAGGGACCGGGGAGCTGTTTTTT. Its protein product is CSAETSGRLGTGELFF. The rearrangement links TRBV20-1 to TRBJ2-2, with TRBD2 identical over 13 bases. Germline V gives CDR1 DFQATT, CDR2 SNEGSKA (reference sequence). This CDR3 comprises 16 residues. V shed 6 bases, J shed 5 bases, and the junction held 9 bases outside the gene matches.

CDR3 in amino acids: CATRGGSGYNEQFF. In DNA, the CDR3 is TGTGCCACCCGGGGAGGTAGCGGGTACAATGAGCAGTTCTTC. V is TRBV19 and J is TRBJ2-1, with 7 bases matching TRBD2. The CDR3 loop spans 14 amino acids. Per the germline V gene, CDR1 is LNHDA and CDR2 is SQIVND (reference sequence). J was trimmed by 4 bases and V by 10 bases; bases with no gene match: 10.

This clonotype came up a few times. The chain couples TRBV20-1 to TRBJ2-7; the D is unclear. This CDR3 is 15 amino acids long. From germline, CDR1 is DFQATT and CDR2 SNEGSKA (reference sequence). V lost 5 bases and J 2 bases, leaving 19 bases between the germline ends. This CDR3 reads CSAPIVTPSTYEQYF. CDR3 DNA: TGCAGTGCTCCGATCGTCACGCCCTCCACCTACGAGCAGTACTTC.